This T cell receptor beta chain comes out of a study of regulatory T cells in long-lasting Graves disease (dated by TCRdb to about 2021). Background for the entire study: Persistent Graves' disease was defined as persistently positive TSH receptor autoantibodies together with antithyroid drug treatment for over 5 years. Persistent Graves' disease patients were compared with newly diagnosed Graves' disease patients by peripheral blood TCR sequencing and RNA sequencing. The study was conducted in China and was registered as a clinical trial. A total of roughly 35 samples underwent TCR sequencing, from some 13 patients with persistent Graves' disease and approximately 20 patients with newly diagnosed Graves' disease. Persistent Graves' disease patients in the clinical cohort had taken antithyroid drugs for roughly ten years on average.

The time point tag for this specimen amounts to: persistent/refractory GD, antithyroid drugs over 5 years with positive TRAb. For both TCR sequencing and RNA sequencing, RNA was extracted from PBMCs in TRIzol. The diagnosis of Graves' disease was made according to American Thyroid Association guidelines. Recruitment of patients was carried out at an endocrinology department in Xi'an, China. From each patient, around 9 milliliters of peripheral blood was collected into an EDTA anticoagulant tube. PBMCs were isolated by Ficoll Paque Plus density gradient separation without further T cell sorting. An Agilent 2100 Bioanalyzer and agarose gel were used to assess RNA quality, and a NanoDrop 2000 was used to measure RNA concentration. Between the V and J ends, shortened by 3 bases and 5 bases respectively, the junction contains 20 bases. The CDR3 measures 17 amino acids from cysteine to phenylalanine. The kept DNA is CDR3 alone, 51 bases in frame from the first base.

Overall results and qualifications from the work: The small sample size was acknowledged by the authors as a limitation that may reduce accuracy. Preferential use of TRBV28, TRBJ1-2 and TRBJ2-5 was observed in persistent disease, whereas TRBV20-1 and TRBJ2-1 were favored in newly diagnosed disease. Compared with newly diagnosed patients, persistent Graves' disease patients had lower TCR Shannon entropy and fewer highly expanded clones, which suggests clonal expansion. Only the TCR beta chain was sequenced and analyzed. Only peripheral blood was studied, because thyroid tissue, the primary lesion, was inaccessible. More public clonotypes were shared among persistent patients (under 3,000) than among newly diagnosed patients (966).

The method was multiplex PCR. For sequencing, an Illumina HiSeq 4000 was employed. TCR beta libraries were built with iRepertoire HTBI primers and Arm-PCR amplification of CDR3 regions. Gel purification was performed on PCR products prior to sequencing. On the authors' methods: A total of fewer than 65 TRBV and under 15 TRBJ segments were identified across samples and were used for gene usage analysis of CDR3 amino acid clonotypes. COPE and FqMerger were used to merge filtered high-quality paired reads into contigs. BLAST was used to align contigs to IMGT TRBV, TRBD and TRBJ reference genes, and CDR3 was defined according to IMGT. Any clonotype with a frequency above 0.1% was counted as a highly expanded clone. Shannon entropy served as the measure of repertoire diversity, while the Gini coefficient captured V-J evenness. Clonotypes shared by more than one individual were considered public. In-frame beta chains were kept once TCRdb had trimmed the public reads at Q25 with fastp and called clones with MiXCR. CDR3 protein sequences are deduplicated, and each keeps its most common genes and DNA. The V and J calls and clone size are TCRdb's, not the authors'. The sample includes about 470,000 distinct CDR3 sequences, with around 21% observed a single time. Jointly, the top ten make up approximately 7.8% of the sample.

Notes on this clonotype: Its antigen is still unknown. Base qualities are not at hand, and no much larger clone is one base apart.

The TCR sequence derives from a female donor with Graves disease. Rearrangement joined TRBV12-3 or TRBV12-4 to TRBJ2-1; the D gene is unclear. The sequencing used peripheral blood mononuclear cells (PBMCs), collected when the disease was refractory, from a patient treated with antithyroid drugs. The nucleotide sequence is given as TGTGCCAGCAGTTTGGTTCTCCCTGGGGTGATGGACAATGAGCAGTTCTTC. Its protein product is CASSLVLPGVMDNEQFF.